These 26 T cell receptor beta chains were all obtained from the same sample, sequenced in a study of STAT5B mutations in CD4+ large granular lymphocyte leukemia. Only in-frame clones appear in the TCRdb table, and some are missing; sequencing was by immunoSEQ multiplex PCR. The sample contains about 34,000 clones, 76% of which appear only once. Specimen: CD4+ T cells from blood buffy coats. The receptors here all came from a human donor in good health.

This clone came up a few times. The rearrangement uses TRBV5-4 and TRBJ2-2; D may be TRBD1 (5 bases). CDR3 size: 15 residues. The V end lost 4 bases, the J end lost 5 bases, and 15 bases lay between the germline ends. The germline CDR1 and CDR2 sequences are SGHNT and YYREEE (reference sequence). The CDR3 DNA reads as TGTGCCAGCAGCCTCCGACAGCAAGGGACCGGGGAGCTGTTTTTT. Translated: CASSLRQQGTGELFF.

The chain is built from TRBV5-1 and TRBJ2-3; 8 bases map to TRBD2. The CDR3 is 16 amino acids. V lost 4 bases and J lost 4; bases outside the gene matches: 11. Germline V gene data show CDR1 as SGHRS and CDR2 as YFSETQ. The CDR3 DNA follows: TGCGCCAGCAGCCGCGACGGGGGGGGCAGAGCAGATACGCAGTATTTT. Its protein is CASSRDGGGRADTQYF. Complete variable domain (other parts from reference TRBV5-1 and TRBJ2-3): KAGVTQTPRYLIKTRGQQVTLSCSPISGHRSVSWYQQTPGQGLQFLFEYFSETQRNKGNFPGRFSGRQFSNSRSEMNVSTLELGDSALYLCASSRDGGGRADTQYFGPGTRLTVL.

This clone was seen only once. The chain combines TRBV7-2 with TRBJ2-3, with TRBD2 as a possible D gene (5 bases). Germline assignment: CDR1 SGHTA and CDR2 FQGNSA. The CDR3 is 13 residues long. Trimming removed 5 bases at V and 6 bases at J, with 12 bases between. CDR3 region: CASSRRGRDTQYF. The CDR3 DNA reads TGTGCCAGCAGCCGCCGCGGGCGCGATACGCAGTATTTT. Based on the CDR3 plus reference TRBV7-2 and TRBJ2-3, the full variable domain is GAGVSQSPSNKVTEKGKDVELRCDPISGHTALYWYRQSLGQGLEFLIYFQGNSAPDKSGLPSDRFSAERTGGSVSTLTIQRTQQEDSAVYLCASSRRGRDTQYFGPGTRLTVL.

DNA of the CDR3: TGCGCCAGCAGCGGGATGAACACCGGGGAGCTGTTTTTT. This gives the protein CASSGMNTGELFF. The gene calls are TRBV5-1 and TRBJ2-2; D not resolved. The CDR3 has 13 amino acids. Germline lookup yields CDR1 SGHRS and CDR2 YFSETQ. The V gene lost 4 bases and the J gene lost 1 base, with 5 bases spanning the gap.

V is TRBV5-1 and J is TRBJ1-5; D may be TRBD1 (5 bases). The CDR3 extends over 13 amino acids. The germline V and J ends were trimmed by 0 bases and 9 bases, with 10 bases remaining between them. CDR1 SGHRS and CDR2 YFSETQ come from the germline V gene. DNA of the CDR3: TGCGCCAGCAGCTTGGGACAACAGGCGCCCCAGCATTTT. Translated, it gives CASSLGQQAPQHF.

The rearrangement uses TRBV5-1 and TRBJ1-5, with D maybe TRBD1 (6 bases). V was shortened by 4 bases and J by 8 bases, with 16 bases between the two germline ends. The CDR3 runs 14 residues. Germline assignment: CDR1 SGHRS and CDR2 YFSETQ. CDR3 sequence reads: CASSGGGPSEPQHF. The CDR3 nucleotides read TGCGCCAGCAGCGGGGGGGGGCCCTCGGAGCCCCAGCATTTT.

V gene TRBV10-1 combines with J gene TRBJ1-1; 7 bases match TRBD1. CDR3 size: 12 residues. Germline V lookup: CDR1 WNHNN, CDR2 SYGVQD (reference sequence). Trimming removed 8 bases from V and 6 bases from J; junction bases left unmatched: 6. The CDR3 DNA sequence: TGCGCCAGCTCCAGGGGGAGCGCTGAAGCTTTCTTT. Amino acid sequence: CASSRGSAEAFF.

This chain joins TRBV7-6 and TRBJ2-2; 12 bases are shared with TRBD2. Unmatched junction bases numbered 5, after V lost 6 bases and J lost 6 bases. CDR3 length: 15 amino acids. Germline CDR1 reads SGHVS; CDR2 reads FNYEAQ. This chain's CDR3 is CASRGTSGSAGELFF. As DNA, the CDR3 is TGTGCCAGCAGGGGGACTAGCGGGTCAGCCGGGGAGCTGTTTTTT. The whole variable domain, remainder taken from reference TRBV7-6 and TRBJ2-2, is GAGVSQSPRYKVTKRGQDVALRCDPISGHVSLYWYRQALGQGPEFLTYFNYEAQQDKSGLPNDRFSAERPEGSISTLTIQRTEQRDSAMYRCASRGTSGSAGELFFGEGSRLTVL.

This chain links TRBV5-6 with TRBJ2-1; D is uncertain. Germline V gene lookup returns CDR1 SGHDT and CDR2 YYEEEE. The CDR3 covers 12 residues. CDR3 region: CAQAAWGYEQFF. CDR3 coding DNA: TGTGCGCAAGCTGCGTGGGGTTATGAGCAGTTCTTC.

The gene calls are TRBV19 and TRBJ2-1; 7 bases are a match to TRBD2. The germline CDR1 and CDR2 sequences are LNHDA and SQIVND (reference sequence). This CDR3 has 16 residues. V shed 10 bases, J shed 5 bases, and the junction held 17 bases outside the gene matches. CDR3: CAIRPNGRGDNNEQFF. The CDR3 region has the DNA TGTGCCATCCGCCCTAATGGGAGGGGCGACAACAATGAGCAGTTCTTC.

Here the CDR3 DNA reads TGTGCCAGTAGTACACACACGACAGTCTACGATAGCAATCAGCCCCAGCATTTT. It is translated as CASSTHTTVYDSNQPQHF. The chain employs TRBV19 and TRBJ1-5; D might be TRBD1 (5 bases). The ends were cut back, 4 bases at V and 0 bases at J, with 19 bases in the middle. The CDR3 length is 18 residues. Germline V CDR1 and CDR2: LNHDA, SQIVND (reference sequence).

On this clone itself: Other DNA sequences in this specimen translate into the identical CDR3. This chain uses TRBV27 with TRBJ1-5; perhaps TRBD1 as D (5 bases). CDR3 length: 14 residues. Germline CDR1 MNHEY, CDR2 SMNVEV (reference sequence). V lost 4 bases to trimming and J lost 0 bases, with 7 bases between them. CDR3 amino acids: CASSSQGSNQPQHF. Here the CDR3 DNA reads TGTGCCAGCAGTTCGCAGGGTAGCAATCAGCCCCAGCATTTT.

The chain combines TRBV4-1 with TRBJ2-5, with D tentatively TRBD1 or TRBD2 (5 bases each). Trimming took 3 bases from V and 5 from J, leaving 22 bases between them. The CDR3 runs 17 residues. From germline, CDR1 is MGHRA and CDR2 YSYEKL. Here the CDR3 reads CASSHGPAGRERETQYF. DNA for the CDR3: TGCGCCAGCAGCCACGGCCCGGCGGGCAGGGAGCGCGAGACCCAGTACTTC.

The J gene is TRBJ2-7, the V gene TRBV7-8, with D tentatively TRBD2 (6 bases). The germline V and J ends were trimmed by 5 bases and 3 bases, with 17 bases remaining between them. The CDR3 contains 15 residues. CDR1 is SGHVS and CDR2 is FQNEAQ in the germline V gene. Here the CDR3 DNA reads TGTGCCAGCAGCCCCGGGCCGACTAGAAGCTACGAGCAGTACTTC. Protein product: CASSPGPTRSYEQYF.

The CDR3 reads CASSAGIVQNTEAFF. Written as DNA, the CDR3 is TGTGCCAGCAGTGCGGGGATAGTACAAAACACTGAAGCTTTCTTT. This chain links TRBV6-1 with TRBJ1-1; D remains unclear. CDR1 MNHNS and CDR2 SASEGT come from the germline V gene. This CDR3 has 15 residues. Trimming took 4 bases from V and 2 from J, leaving 14 bases between them.

This clone was recorded once. This sequence joins TRBV11-2 and TRBJ2-3, with TRBD2 identical over 8 bases. This CDR3 has 15 residues. With V trimmed by 7 bases and J by 8 bases, 14 bases remained unmatched. Germline CDR1 SGHAT, CDR2 FQNNGV. For the CDR3, the DNA is TGTGCCAGCAACGGGGGGGACCGCCCTCACGGTACGCAGTATTTT. This sequence encodes CASNGGDRPHGTQYF.

This clone was seen a handful of times. The J gene is TRBJ2-5, the V gene TRBV2, with unresolved D. Germline assignment: CDR1 SNHLY and CDR2 FYNNEI. V lost 4 bases, J lost 5 bases, and 14 bases lay in between. This CDR3 region has 14 residues. As DNA, the CDR3 is TGTGCCAGCAGTGGTTTTCTTCCCGGGGAGACCCAGTACTTC. As protein: CASSGFLPGETQYF.

The sample holds a few counts of this clone. This chain joins TRBV18 and TRBJ2-7; D might be TRBD1 or TRBD2, each matching 5 bases. CDR1 and CDR2 (germline): KGHSH, LQKENI. V was trimmed by 5 bases and J by 2 bases, leaving 13 bases between them. This CDR3 is built from 14 residues. CDR3 residues: CASSSGTKPYEQYF. The CDR3, as DNA: TGTGCCAGCTCATCCGGGACCAAACCCTACGAGCAGTACTTC.

This clone was counted between two and nine times. The rearrangement uses TRBV2 and TRBJ2-1; possibly TRBD2 for D (7 bases). The CDR3 consists of 16 residues. The germline gives CDR1 SNHLY, CDR2 FYNNEI. V was trimmed by 1 base and J by 2 bases, leaving 12 bases between them. The CDR3, as DNA: TGTGCCAGCAGTGAAGGGGGGCTAGCGGCCTACAATGAGCAGTTCTTC. Translated: CASSEGGLAAYNEQFF.

This chain uses TRBV27 with TRBJ2-7; 10 positions match TRBD2. Germline V CDR1 and CDR2: MNHEY, SMNVEV (reference sequence). V shed 0 bases and J 4 bases; nucleotides not matched to a gene: 6. The CDR3 runs 16 residues. The DNA of the CDR3 is TGTGCCAGCAGTTTATCAGCCTCTAGCGGGGGTTACGAGCAGTACTTC. Amino acids: CASSLSASSGGYEQYF.

The rearrangement links TRBV7-2 to TRBJ2-7; possible D gene TRBD2, 5 bases. CDR1 SGHTA and CDR2 FQGNSA come from the germline V gene. V dropped 3 bases and J dropped 2 bases, with 8 bases sitting between them. The CDR3 is 13 amino acids. DNA of the CDR3: TGTGCCAGCAGCTTTGCGGGTCCCTACGAGCAGTACTTC. Its protein is CASSFAGPYEQYF.

The chain is built from TRBV19 and TRBJ2-4, with D possibly TRBD2 on 6 matching bases. The germline CDR1 and CDR2 sequences are LNHDA and SQIVND (reference sequence). CDR3 length: 18 amino acids. V gave up 0 bases and J gave up 8 bases, with 23 bases separating them. The CDR3 DNA sequence: TGTGCCAGTAGTATAGACACCGTGCTCTCGGGGGATTCACACATTCAGTACTTC. Its translation is CASSIDTVLSGDSHIQYF.

The gene calls are TRBV5-1 and TRBJ1-2; no definite D call. CDR1 is SGHRS, CDR2 YFSETQ, per germline. There are 15 residues in the CDR3. The germline V and J ends were trimmed by 0 bases and 1 base, with 10 bases remaining between them. The CDR3 DNA reads TGCGCCAGCAGCTTGGAGTACACCGGTAACTATGGCTACACCTTC. Its protein is CASSLEYTGNYGYTF.

The chain links TRBV27 to TRBJ2-1; 14 nucleotides match TRBD2. Germline CDR1 MNHEY, CDR2 SMNVEV (reference sequence). V dropped 7 bases and J dropped 6; count of bases not matched to a gene: 8. The CDR3 sequence is 16 residues long. As DNA, the CDR3 is TGTGCCAGCACTAGCATCGGACTAGCGGGGGGCAATGAGCAGTTCTTC. Protein sequence: CASTSIGLAGGNEQFF.

The chain employs TRBV28 and TRBJ2-7; D may correspond to TRBD1 or TRBD2 (6 bases each). The CDR3 is 15 amino acids. Germline assignment: CDR1 MDHEN and CDR2 SYDVKM. V dropped 5 bases and J dropped 0 bases, with 14 bases sitting between them. In DNA, the CDR3 is TGTGCCAGCAGTATCGGGGGACAAAACTCCTACGAGCAGTACTTC. Translated, it gives CASSIGGQNSYEQYF.

This rearrangement joins TRBV12-5 to TRBJ2-7; 13 positions match TRBD2. Germline-derived CDR1 and CDR2 are LGHNT and FRNRAP. This CDR3 contains 16 residues. With 2 bases clipped from V and 2 bases from J, the junction kept 3 bases outside the gene matches. CDR3 bases: TGTGCTAGTGGTTTGTTACTAGCGGGGGGGCCCTACGAGCAGTACTTC. It translates to CASGLLLAGGPYEQYF.